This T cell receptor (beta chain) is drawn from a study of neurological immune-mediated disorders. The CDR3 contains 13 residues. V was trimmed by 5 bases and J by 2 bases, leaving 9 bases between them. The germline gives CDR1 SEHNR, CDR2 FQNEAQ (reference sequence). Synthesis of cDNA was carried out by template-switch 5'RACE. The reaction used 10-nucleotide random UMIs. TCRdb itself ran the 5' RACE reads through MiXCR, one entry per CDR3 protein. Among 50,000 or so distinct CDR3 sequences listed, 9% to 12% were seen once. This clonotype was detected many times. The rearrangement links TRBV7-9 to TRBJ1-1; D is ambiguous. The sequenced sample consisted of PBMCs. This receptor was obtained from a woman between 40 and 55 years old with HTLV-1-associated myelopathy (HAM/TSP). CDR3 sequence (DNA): TGTGCCAGCAGCATACAAGCCAACACTGAAGCTTTCTTT. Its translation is CASSIQANTEAFF.